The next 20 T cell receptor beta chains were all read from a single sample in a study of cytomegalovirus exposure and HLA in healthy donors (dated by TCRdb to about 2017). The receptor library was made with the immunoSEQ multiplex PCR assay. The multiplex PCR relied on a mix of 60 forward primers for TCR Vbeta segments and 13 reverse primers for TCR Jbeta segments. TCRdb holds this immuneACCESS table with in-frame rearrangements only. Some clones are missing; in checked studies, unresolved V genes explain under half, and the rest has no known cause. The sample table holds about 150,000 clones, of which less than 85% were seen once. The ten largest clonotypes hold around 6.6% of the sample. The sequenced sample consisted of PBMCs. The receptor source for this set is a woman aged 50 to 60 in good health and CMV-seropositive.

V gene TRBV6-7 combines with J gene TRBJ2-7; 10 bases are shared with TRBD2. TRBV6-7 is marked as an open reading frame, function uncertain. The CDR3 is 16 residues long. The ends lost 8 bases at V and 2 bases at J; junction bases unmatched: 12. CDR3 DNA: TGTGCCAGCCTCAGAGGAGTAGCGGGGGGTACCTACGAGCAGTACTTC. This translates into CASLRGVAGGTYEQYF.

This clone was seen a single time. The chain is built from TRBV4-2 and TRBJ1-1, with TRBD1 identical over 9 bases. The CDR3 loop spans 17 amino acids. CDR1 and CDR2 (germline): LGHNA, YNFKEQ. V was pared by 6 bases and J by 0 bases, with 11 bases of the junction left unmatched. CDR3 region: CASSPGTGRGVNTEAFF. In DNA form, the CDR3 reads TGTGCCAGCAGTCCTGGGACAGGGAGGGGGGTGAACACTGAAGCTTTCTTT.

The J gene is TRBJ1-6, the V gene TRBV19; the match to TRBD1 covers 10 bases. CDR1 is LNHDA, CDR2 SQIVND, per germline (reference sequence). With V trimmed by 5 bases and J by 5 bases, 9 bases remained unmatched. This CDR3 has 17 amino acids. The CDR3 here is CASSPSGTGANNSPLHF. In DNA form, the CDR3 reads TGTGCCAGTAGTCCCTCCGGGACAGGGGCCAATAATTCACCCCTCCACTTT.

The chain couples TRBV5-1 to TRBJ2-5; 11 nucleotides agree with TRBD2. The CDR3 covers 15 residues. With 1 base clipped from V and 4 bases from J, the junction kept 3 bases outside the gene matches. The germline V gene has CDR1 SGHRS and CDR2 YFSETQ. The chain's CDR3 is CASSLTSGGGETQYF. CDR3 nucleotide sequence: TGCGCCAGCAGCTTGACTAGCGGGGGTGGAGAGACCCAGTACTTC. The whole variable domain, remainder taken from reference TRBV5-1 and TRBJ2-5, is KAGVTQTPRYLIKTRGQQVTLSCSPISGHRSVSWYQQTPGQGLQFLFEYFSETQRNKGNFPGRFSGRQFSNSRSEMNVSTLELGDSALYLCASSLTSGGGETQYFGPGTRLLVL.

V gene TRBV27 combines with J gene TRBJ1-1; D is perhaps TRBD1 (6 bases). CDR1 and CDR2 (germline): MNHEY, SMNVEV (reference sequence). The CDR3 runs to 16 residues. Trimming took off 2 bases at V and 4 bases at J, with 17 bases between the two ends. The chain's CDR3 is CASSLPTERGGTEAFF. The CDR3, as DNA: TGTGCCAGCAGTTTACCGACCGAGAGGGGGGGCACTGAAGCTTTCTTT.

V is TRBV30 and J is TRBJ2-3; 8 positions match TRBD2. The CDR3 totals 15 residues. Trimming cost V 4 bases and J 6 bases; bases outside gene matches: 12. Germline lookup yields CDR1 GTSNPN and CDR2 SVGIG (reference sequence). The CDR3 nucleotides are TGTGCCTGGAATCAAGGACTAGCAGGATCGGATACGCAGTATTTT. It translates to CAWNQGLAGSDTQYF.

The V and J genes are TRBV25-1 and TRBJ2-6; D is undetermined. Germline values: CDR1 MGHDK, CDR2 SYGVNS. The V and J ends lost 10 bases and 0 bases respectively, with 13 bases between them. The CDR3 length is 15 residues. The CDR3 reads CANVGGNSGANVLTF. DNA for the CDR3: TGTGCCAACGTAGGCGGAAACTCTGGGGCCAACGTCCTGACTTTC.

The CDR3 region has the DNA TGTGCCAGCAGCAAAGTTGAAGGGGTAAATACTGGAAACACCATATATTTT. Its protein product is CASSKVEGVNTGNTIYF. The V call is TRBV21-1, the J call TRBJ1-3; TRBD1, the D gene given by the table, was not confirmed from the DNA. TRBV21-1 is classified as a pseudogene. The CDR3 spans 17 residues.

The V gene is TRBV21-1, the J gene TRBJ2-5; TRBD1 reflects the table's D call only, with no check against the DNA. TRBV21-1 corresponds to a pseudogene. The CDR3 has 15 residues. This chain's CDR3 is CASSTRTGSQETQYF. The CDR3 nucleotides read TGTGCCAGCAGCACGAGGACAGGAAGTCAGGAGACCCAGTACTTC.

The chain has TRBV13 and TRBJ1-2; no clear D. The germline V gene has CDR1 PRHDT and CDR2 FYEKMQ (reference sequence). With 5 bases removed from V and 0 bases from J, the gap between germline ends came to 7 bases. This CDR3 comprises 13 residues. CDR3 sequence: CASSQLANYGYTF. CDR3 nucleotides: TGTGCCAGCAGCCAGCTAGCTAACTATGGCTACACCTTC. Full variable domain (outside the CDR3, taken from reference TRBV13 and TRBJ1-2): AAGVIQSPRHLIKEKRETATLKCYPIPRHDTVYWYQQGPGQDPQFLISFYEKMQSDKGSIPDRFSAQQFSDYHSELNMSSLELGDSALYFCASSQLANYGYTFGSGTRLTVV.

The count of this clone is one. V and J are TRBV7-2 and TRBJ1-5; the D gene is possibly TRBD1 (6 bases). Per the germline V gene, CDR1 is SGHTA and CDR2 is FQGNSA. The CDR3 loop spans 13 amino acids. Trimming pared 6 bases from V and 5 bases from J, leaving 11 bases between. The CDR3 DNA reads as TGTGCCAGCAGGGAGGACAGCGATCAGCCCCAGCATTTT. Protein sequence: CASREDSDQPQHF.

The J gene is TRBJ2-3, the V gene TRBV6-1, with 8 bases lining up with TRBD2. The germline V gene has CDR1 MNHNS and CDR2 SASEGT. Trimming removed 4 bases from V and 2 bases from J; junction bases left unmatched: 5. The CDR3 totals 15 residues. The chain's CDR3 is CASSVTSGFTDTQYF. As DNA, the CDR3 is TGTGCCAGCAGTGTCACTAGCGGATTCACAGATACGCAGTATTTT.

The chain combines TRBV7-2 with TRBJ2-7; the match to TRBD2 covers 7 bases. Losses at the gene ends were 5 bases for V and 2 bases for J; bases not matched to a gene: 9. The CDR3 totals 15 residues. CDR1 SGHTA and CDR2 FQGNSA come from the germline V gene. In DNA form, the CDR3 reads TGTGCCAGCAGCCCAGTGGGAGGGAATGCCTACGAGCAGTACTTC. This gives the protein CASSPVGGNAYEQYF.

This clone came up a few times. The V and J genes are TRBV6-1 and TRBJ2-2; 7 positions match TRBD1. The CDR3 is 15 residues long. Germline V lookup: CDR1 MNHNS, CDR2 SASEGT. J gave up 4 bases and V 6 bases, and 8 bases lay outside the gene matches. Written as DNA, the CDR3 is TGTGCCAGCAGCCTGAGAGGGGGCGTCACCGGGGAGCTGTTTTTT. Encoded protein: CASSLRGGVTGELFF.

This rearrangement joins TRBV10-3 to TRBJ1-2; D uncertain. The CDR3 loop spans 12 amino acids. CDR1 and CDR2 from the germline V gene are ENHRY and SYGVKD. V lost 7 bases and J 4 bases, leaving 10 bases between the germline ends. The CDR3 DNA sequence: TGTGCCATCAATACAGAGTTCTATGGCTACACCTTC. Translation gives CAINTEFYGYTF.

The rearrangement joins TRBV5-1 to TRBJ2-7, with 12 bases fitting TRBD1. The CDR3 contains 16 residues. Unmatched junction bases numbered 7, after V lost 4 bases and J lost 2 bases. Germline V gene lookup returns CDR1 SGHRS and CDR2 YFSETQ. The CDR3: CASSPGGTGGPYEQYF. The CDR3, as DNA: TGCGCCAGCAGCCCGGGGGGGACAGGGGGCCCCTACGAGCAGTACTTC.

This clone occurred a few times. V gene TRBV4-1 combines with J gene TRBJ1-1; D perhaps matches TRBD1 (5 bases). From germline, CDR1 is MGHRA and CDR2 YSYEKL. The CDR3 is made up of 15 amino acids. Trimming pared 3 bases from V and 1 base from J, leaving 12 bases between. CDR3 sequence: CASSHTGTANTEAFF. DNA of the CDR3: TGCGCCAGCAGCCACACCGGGACTGCGAACACTGAAGCTTTCTTT.

The CDR3 DNA reads as TGTGCCAGCAGTGATTACGGGGGGGGCCTCACAGATACGCAGTATTTT. Amino acids: CASSDYGGGLTDTQYF. This rearrangement joins TRBV6-1 to TRBJ2-3; 8 bases align to TRBD2. V lost 3 bases, J lost 2 bases, and 7 bases stayed unmatched. CDR1 MNHNS and CDR2 SASEGT come from the germline V gene. This CDR3 contains 16 residues.

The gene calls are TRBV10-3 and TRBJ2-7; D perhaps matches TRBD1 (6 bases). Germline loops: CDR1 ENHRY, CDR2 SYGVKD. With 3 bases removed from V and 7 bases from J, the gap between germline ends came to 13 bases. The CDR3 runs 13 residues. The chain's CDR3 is CAISDQQGWEQYF. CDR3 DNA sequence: TGTGCCATCAGTGATCAACAGGGATGGGAGCAGTACTTC.

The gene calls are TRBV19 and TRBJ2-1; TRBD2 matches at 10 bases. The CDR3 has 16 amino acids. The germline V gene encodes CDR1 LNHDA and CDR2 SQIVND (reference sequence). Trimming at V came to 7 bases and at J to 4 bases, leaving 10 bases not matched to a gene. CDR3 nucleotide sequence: TGTGCCAGTAAGGACCCGGGACTAGCGACATACAATGAGCAGTTCTTC. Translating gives CASKDPGLATYNEQFF.